These 26 T cell receptor beta chains were all obtained from the same sample, sequenced in a study of T-cell reconstitution after alpha-beta-depleted transplantation in children. Preparation of the TCRbeta library used unique molecular identifiers. In TCRdb, the PCR reads were re-called with MiXCR into one record per CDR3 protein. The sample has 480,000 or so distinct CDR3 sequences; about 11% are singletons. Here the sequenced sample was PBMCs, taken before TCRalphabeta/CD19-depleted stem cell transplant. Receptor source: a child aged 2 to 10 with inherited bone marrow failure, due to receive a stem cell transplant.

Concerning this clonotype: A read error may be the cause here, since a much bigger clone is one base away. The chain combines TRBV7-8 with TRBJ2-5, with a weak D call TRBD2 (5 bases). The CDR3 length is 15 residues. Germline V gene sequence: CDR1 SGHVS, CDR2 FQNEAQ. The CDR3 protein is CAISLRRRWEETQYF. The CDR3 nucleotides read TGTGCCATCAGCCTACGACGGCGATGGGAGGAGACCCAGTACTTC.

This clonotype was seen at least ten times. This chain joins TRBV6-1 and TRBJ2-7, with 8 bases lining up with TRBD2. The CDR3 spans 17 residues. The J segment lost 6 bases and the V segment lost 1 base, leaving 14 bases of the junction unmatched. Per germline, CDR1 MNHNS and CDR2 SASEGT. CDR3 nucleotides: TGTGCCAGCAGTGAAGTATTAGCGGGAAGGTTACAGGGCGAGCAGTACTTC. The encoded protein is CASSEVLAGRLQGEQYF.

At least ten counts were recorded for this clonotype. This chain's CDR3 is CASSATDTQYF. The CDR3, as DNA: TGTGCCAGCTCAGCTACAGATACGCAGTATTTT. V and J are TRBV18 and TRBJ2-3, with D hard to call. Germline CDR1 is KGHSH and CDR2 is LQKENI. Trimming stripped 5 bases from V and 3 bases from J, with 3 bases between. The length of the CDR3 is 11 residues.

V gene TRBV7-2 combines with J gene TRBJ2-1; the D gene is possibly TRBD2 (5 bases). Trimming took off 1 base at V and 8 bases at J, with 9 bases between the two ends. Germline CDR1 SGHTA, CDR2 FQGNSA. This CDR3 region has 13 residues. The CDR3 region is CASSLGTYDEQFF. The DNA for the CDR3 is TGTGCCAGCAGCTTAGGGACTTACGATGAGCAGTTCTTC.

This clonotype was seen only a few times. The rearrangement joins TRBV20-1 to TRBJ2-1; D is possibly TRBD2 (5 bases). Between the trimmed V and J ends, which lost 7 bases and 0 bases, there was a span of 22 bases. Germline V gene sequence: CDR1 DFQATT, CDR2 SNEGSKA (reference sequence). This CDR3 comprises 17 residues. CDR3 nucleotides: TGCAGTGTCGTCAGAGGGAGTGTTAGTAGCTCCTACAATGAGCAGTTCTTC. This translates into CSVVRGSVSSSYNEQFF.

This clonotype was counted many times. The chain employs TRBV28 and TRBJ2-1; TRBD1 is a possible D gene (5 bases). Trimming shortened V by 8 bases and J by 5 bases, and 22 bases separated the two germline ends. CDR1 MDHEN and CDR2 SYDVKM come from the germline V gene. CDR3 size: 16 residues. CDR3 amino acids: CASDTRLGAPHNEQFF. Written as DNA, the CDR3 is TGTGCCAGCGACACTCGCTTAGGGGCCCCCCACAATGAGCAGTTCTTC.

This clonotype has at least ten counts. This chain uses TRBV4-1 with TRBJ2-1, with 12 bases identical to TRBD2. CDR1 and CDR2 from the germline V gene are MGHRA and YSYEKL. The V segment lost 4 bases and the J segment 4 bases; nucleotides outside the gene matches: 5. This CDR3 spans 16 amino acids. The CDR3 bases are TGCGCCAGCAGCCCCCGACTAGCGGGAGTATACAATGAGCAGTTCTTC. It codes for CASSPRLAGVYNEQFF.

The chain uses TRBV7-9 and TRBJ2-5; D gene uncertain. The CDR3 has 13 amino acids. Trimming took 5 bases from V and 4 from J, leaving 11 bases between them. CDR1 and CDR2 (germline): SEHNR, FQNEAQ (reference sequence). CDR3 protein: CASSPQSTETQYF. For the CDR3, the DNA is TGTGCCAGCAGCCCGCAGAGTACAGAGACCCAGTACTTC.

The sample holds many counts of this clonotype. The gene calls are TRBV6-2 or TRBV6-3 and TRBJ2-1; no definite D call. Germline CDR1 MNHEY, CDR2 SVGEGT. The CDR3 totals 11 residues. The V and J ends lost 4 bases and 6 bases respectively, with 4 bases between them. The CDR3 loop is CASSWLNEQFF. The CDR3 DNA reads as TGTGCCAGCAGTTGGCTCAATGAGCAGTTCTTC.

This clonotype has a count of ten or more. This rearrangement joins TRBV21-1 to TRBJ2-3; no DNA check was done on the table's D call, TRBD2. TRBV21-1 is flagged as a pseudogene. This CDR3 is built from 16 residues. CDR3 loop: CASSNHSGRATDTQYF. CDR3 bases: TGTGCCAGCAGCAACCATAGCGGGAGGGCCACAGATACGCAGTATTTT.

This clonotype occurred a few times. The chain has TRBV30 and TRBJ1-2, with no clear D. Germline V gives CDR1 GTSNPN, CDR2 SVGIG (reference sequence). This CDR3 is 14 amino acids long. V dropped 3 bases and J dropped 6 bases, with 17 bases sitting between them. CDR3 coding DNA: TGTGCCTGGAGCGCCACGGGTGGGTCCGATGGCTACACCTTC. This translates into CAWSATGGSDGYTF.

CDR3 bases: TGTGCCATCAGTGAGACTGTTAGCGGGCGCCCAGATACGCAGTATTTT. It is translated as CAISETVSGRPDTQYF. The chain joins TRBV10-3 to TRBJ2-3; 7 positions match TRBD2. The CDR3 loop spans 16 amino acids. Germline V gives CDR1 ENHRY, CDR2 SYGVKD. V was clipped by 2 bases and J by 4 bases; unmatched bases: 9.

The gene calls are TRBV12-3 or TRBV12-4 and TRBJ2-1; D assignment may be TRBD1 or TRBD2 (6 bases each). V lost 6 bases and J 0 bases, leaving 12 bases between the germline ends. The CDR3 runs to 15 residues. CDR3 sequence reads: CASSGGGSSYNEQFF. The DNA for the CDR3 is TGTGCCAGCAGCGGAGGGGGGAGCTCCTACAATGAGCAGTTCTTC.

This clonotype has at least ten counts. For the CDR3, the DNA is TGTGCCAGCAGTTTACTAGCGGGAGACGATGAGCAGTTCTTC. Its translation: CASSLLAGDDEQFF. The chain employs TRBV12-3 or TRBV12-4 and TRBJ2-1; TRBD2 aligns across 10 bases. CDR3 size: 14 residues. J was trimmed by 8 bases and V by 2 bases; bases with no gene match: 3.

The V call is TRBV28, the J call TRBJ2-2, with D possibly TRBD1 on 6 matching bases. This CDR3 comprises 15 residues. Germline lookup yields CDR1 MDHEN and CDR2 SYDVKM. Between the trimmed V and J ends, which lost 10 bases and 4 bases, there was a span of 19 bases. CDR3 DNA sequence: TGTGCCACCAAGGCACGTTTAGGGGGCACCGGGGAGCTGTTTTTT. Amino acid sequence: CATKARLGGTGELFF.

This clonotype was seen only once. A read error may explain this, as a much larger clone is one base away. The genes are TRBV4-3 and TRBJ2-1, with D unresolved. The germline gives CDR1 LGHNA, CDR2 YSLEER. Trimming cost V 0 bases and J 10 bases, with 10 bases left between them. There are 13 residues in the CDR3. The CDR3 coding sequence is TGCGCCAGCAGCCAAGAGGAAATGACAGAGCAGTTCTTC. Its translation is CASSQEEMTEQFF.

V and J are TRBV12-3 or TRBV12-4 and TRBJ2-1; D unresolved. V lost 1 base, J lost 9 bases, and 10 bases lay in between. The CDR3 runs to 13 residues. The CDR3 loop reads CASSLGSQPEQFF. The CDR3, as DNA: TGTGCCAGCAGTTTAGGCAGCCAACCTGAGCAGTTCTTC.

There are many counts of this clonotype. The rearrangement uses TRBV7-9 and TRBJ1-5, with no clear D. This CDR3 is built from 12 residues. V lost 0 bases to trimming and J lost 6 bases, with 3 bases between them. CDR1 is SEHNR and CDR2 is FQNEAQ in the germline V gene (reference sequence). This chain's CDR3 is CASSLAGQPQHF. Here the CDR3 DNA reads TGTGCCAGCAGCTTAGCGGGTCAGCCCCAGCATTTT.

This clonotype was seen many times. This chain joins TRBV20-1 and TRBJ2-7, with D possibly TRBD1 on 5 matching bases. With 6 bases removed from V and 7 bases from J, the gap between germline ends came to 19 bases. This CDR3 region has 13 residues. Germline loops: CDR1 DFQATT, CDR2 SNEGSKA (reference sequence). The CDR3: CSAKGVRREEQYF. For the CDR3, the DNA is TGCAGTGCAAAAGGGGTTCGCAGGGAAGAGCAGTACTTC.

Concerning this clonotype itself: Germline and junction disagree at one end, which may indicate a read error. The chain employs TRBV14 and TRBJ2-1; D gene uncertain. In germline, CDR1 is SGHDN, CDR2 FVKESK. CDR3 size: 13 residues. As DNA, the CDR3 is TGTGCCAGCAGCCAAGATTTTGGAGTAGCCCCTTGCTTC. Protein: CASSQDFGVAPCF.

This clonotype was seen many times. The rearrangement joins TRBV29-1 to TRBJ2-5; TRBD1 might be the D (6 bases). The CDR3 extends over 14 amino acids. V was cut by 5 bases and J by 4 bases, with 17 bases left in between. CDR1 is SQVTM, CDR2 ANQGSEA, per germline. This CDR3 is CSVFATGYGETQYF. The CDR3 nucleotides are TGCAGCGTTTTCGCTACAGGGTATGGAGAGACCCAGTACTTC.

This chain connects TRBV18 to TRBJ1-1; 7 nucleotides agree with TRBD1. The germline CDR1 and CDR2 sequences are KGHSH and LQKENI. Germline trimming cut 6 bases from V and 3 bases from J; bases unmatched to any gene: 7. This CDR3 spans 14 amino acids. CDR3 nucleotides: TGTGCCAGCTCCTTCAGTGGGACAGACACTGAAGCTTTCTTT. It codes for CASSFSGTDTEAFF.

Only a few counts were recorded for this clonotype. The J gene is TRBJ2-1, the V gene TRBV30; 9 bases are shared with TRBD2. Germline V lookup: CDR1 GTSNPN, CDR2 SVGIG (reference sequence). The CDR3 has 13 amino acids. With 5 bases clipped from V and 7 bases from J, the junction kept 6 bases outside the gene matches. For the CDR3, the DNA is TGTGCCTGGGCTAGCGGGATAAGTAATGAGCAGTTCTTC. Translating it yields CAWASGISNEQFF.

In its sample, this clonotype was seen many times. V is TRBV12-3 or TRBV12-4 and J is TRBJ2-7; 7 nucleotides agree with TRBD2. V lost 7 bases, J lost 2 bases, and 8 bases stayed unmatched. The CDR3 extends over 14 amino acids. As DNA, the CDR3 is TGTGCCAGCACGAAGGGGAGCGGGGCCTACGAGCAGTACTTC. It codes for CASTKGSGAYEQYF.

This clonotype was picked up many times. The rearrangement links TRBV5-1 to TRBJ2-2; the match to TRBD2 covers 12 bases. The CDR3 spans 16 residues. V shed 2 bases, J shed 5 bases, and the junction held 4 bases outside the gene matches. Germline CDR1 reads SGHRS; CDR2 reads YFSETQ. The chain's CDR3 is CASSLKLAGGTGELFF. The DNA for the CDR3 is TGCGCCAGCAGCTTAAAACTAGCGGGAGGTACCGGGGAGCTGTTTTTT.

This clonotype was seen a handful of times. The rearrangement links TRBV6-2 or TRBV6-3 to TRBJ2-1; 9 bases agree with TRBD2. The CDR3 contains 20 residues. J lost 0 bases, V lost 4 bases, and 16 bases had no gene match. Germline V gene sequence: CDR1 MNHEY, CDR2 SVGEGT. CDR3 nucleotides: TGTGCCAGCAGTTGGACACCTTCCCCCGGACTAGCGAGCTCCTACAATGAGCAGTTCTTC. This gives the protein CASSWTPSPGLASSYNEQFF.